These 22 T cell receptor beta chains share one sample of origin, sequenced in a study of glioma-infiltrating T cells (TCRdb year 2016). This sample was sequenced with an Illumina MiSeq. TCR alpha and beta CDR3 regions were amplified with the iRepertoire nested amplicon-rescue multiplex PCR (arm-PCR) platform from RNA. TCRdb reran the public reads through fastp at Q25 and MiXCR, keeping productive beta chains. Rows with one shared CDR3 protein collapse into an entry with the most common genes and DNA. A total of under 200,000 distinct CDR3 sequences appear in this sample, approximately 40% of them only once. Of the sample, around 5% falls within the top ten clones. The specimen sequenced was glioma tissue, nonneoplastic brain tissue, or PBMCs (not recorded which). The receptors here all came from a human donor with low-grade glioma or glioblastoma, undergoing nonglioma brain surgery, or in good health (not recorded which).

This clonotype was seen a handful of times. This chain uses TRBV12-3 or TRBV12-4 with TRBJ1-2, with D perhaps matching TRBD1 (6 bases). V lost 6 bases and J 3 bases, leaving 11 bases between the germline ends. The CDR3 length is 13 residues. The CDR3 DNA follows: TGTGCCAGCAGGGAACAGGGTGACTATGGCTACACCTTC. Translated: CASREQGDYGYTF.

The rearrangement links TRBV6-1 to TRBJ2-2; D is perhaps TRBD2 (7 bases). Trimming pared 9 bases from V and 10 bases from J, leaving 21 bases between. The length of the CDR3 is 14 residues. The germline V gene encodes CDR1 MNHNS and CDR2 SASEGT. CDR3 bases: TGTGCCAGAAGCGAGATGAGGGGGGGGCTGGAGCTGTTTTTT. Its translation: CARSEMRGGLELFF.

This clonotype was observed a few times. A much more abundant neighbour one base away suggests this may be a read error. The rearrangement joins TRBV20-1 to TRBJ2-1; no definite D call. The V end lost 7 bases, the J end lost 2 bases, and 6 bases lay between the germline ends. Germline V CDR1 and CDR2: DFQATT, SNEGSKA (reference sequence). CDR3 length equals 11 residues. The CDR3 sequence is CSVNAYNEQFF. The DNA of the CDR3 is TGCAGTGTCAATGCCTACAATGAGCAGTTCTTC.

The V gene is TRBV20-1, the J gene TRBJ2-7; D possibly corresponds to TRBD2 (5 bases). Germline V gives CDR1 DFQATT, CDR2 SNEGSKA (reference sequence). V lost 7 bases and J lost 4, with 11 bases in between. The CDR3 covers 11 residues. This chain's CDR3 is CSVGGTYEQYF. DNA of the CDR3: TGCAGTGTTGGAGGAACTTACGAGCAGTACTTC.

There are many counts of this clonotype. The CDR3 spells CASSSSGRPKQFF. CDR3 nucleotide sequence: TGTGCCAGCTCATCGAGCGGGAGACCTAAGCAGTTCTTC. The chain carries TRBV18 and TRBJ2-1; 8 bases are shared with TRBD2. V lost 5 bases to trimming and J lost 11 bases; unmatched junction nucleotides: 8. This CDR3 has 13 amino acids. The germline V gene encodes CDR1 KGHSH and CDR2 LQKENI.

This clonotype was observed many times. The gene calls are TRBV20-1 and TRBJ1-1; TRBD1 matches 9 bases. The CDR3 runs 15 residues. In germline, CDR1 is DFQATT, CDR2 SNEGSKA (reference sequence). V gave up 4 bases and J gave up 0 bases; unmatched junction bases: 6. CDR3 sequence reads: CSAIGQGMLNTEAFF. Written as DNA, the CDR3 is TGCAGTGCTATAGGACAGGGGATGTTGAACACTGAAGCTTTCTTT.

Concerning this clonotype: A much bigger clone sits one base away, suggesting this may be a read error. This chain links TRBV28 with TRBJ2-1; D call uncertain. CDR1 MDHEN and CDR2 SYDVKM come from the germline V gene. Trimming took 10 bases from V and 3 from J, leaving 19 bases between them. This CDR3 has 15 amino acids. This CDR3 is CATRPQSAYYNEQFF. The DNA of the CDR3 is TGTGCCACCCGCCCTCAGTCGGCGTACTACAATGAGCAGTTCTTC.

In its sample, this clonotype was seen many times. The chain recombines TRBV20-1 with TRBJ2-7, with a weak D call TRBD1 (6 bases). The CDR3 is made up of 12 amino acids. CDR1 and CDR2 from the germline V gene are DFQATT and SNEGSKA (reference sequence). V lost 4 bases to trimming and J lost 4 bases, with 11 bases between them. CDR3 region: CSATGHYYEQYF. For the CDR3, the DNA is TGCAGTGCTACGGGACACTATTACGAGCAGTACTTC.

V usage is TRBV5-1 and J usage is TRBJ2-1; 15 bases agree with TRBD2. The CDR3 totals 15 residues. Looked up from germline, CDR1 is SGHRS and CDR2 is YFSETQ. V lost 5 bases, J lost 7 bases, and 4 bases stayed unmatched. This CDR3 reads CASRPGLAGGNEQFF. Here the CDR3 DNA reads TGCGCCAGCAGGCCCGGACTAGCGGGAGGGAATGAGCAGTTCTTC. Variable domain in full (rest from reference TRBV5-1 and TRBJ2-1): KAGVTQTPRYLIKTRGQQVTLSCSPISGHRSVSWYQQTPGQGLQFLFEYFSETQRNKGNFPGRFSGRQFSNSRSEMNVSTLELGDSALYLCASRPGLAGGNEQFFGPGTRLTVL.

Many counts were recorded for this clonotype. The genes are TRBV4-2 and TRBJ2-1; TRBD2 agrees at 7 bases. J gave up 8 bases and V 1 base, and 5 bases lay outside the gene matches. The germline CDR1 and CDR2 sequences are LGHNA and YNFKEQ. The CDR3 is made up of 14 amino acids. This CDR3 is CASSQVGGRDEQFF. CDR3 DNA sequence: TGTGCCAGCAGCCAAGTCGGGGGGAGGGATGAGCAGTTCTTC.

This clonotype was counted a few times. V gene TRBV2 combines with J gene TRBJ2-3; D perhaps matches TRBD2 (5 bases). The CDR3 covers 16 residues. Trimming left V 6 bases short and J 0 bases short, with 16 bases between. Germline V CDR1 and CDR2: SNHLY, FYNNEI. CDR3: CASRVDEGSSTDTQYF. CDR3 coding DNA: TGTGCCAGCAGAGTCGATGAGGGCTCTAGCACAGATACGCAGTATTTT.

This clonotype showed up many times. The genes are TRBV20-1 and TRBJ1-5; perhaps TRBD1 as D (5 bases). CDR3 length: 14 amino acids. V was pared by 0 bases and J by 7 bases, with 13 bases between. CDR1 and CDR2 (germline): DFQATT, SNEGSKA (reference sequence). CDR3 loop: CSARDSGFNQPQHF. The CDR3 nucleotides are TGCAGTGCTAGAGATTCAGGGTTTAACCAGCCCCAGCATTTT.

Worth noting for this clonotype: The conserved phenylalanine or tryptophan normally closing the CDR3 is absent here, so this likely arose from a read error. The V gene is TRBV19, the J gene TRBJ1-1; no reliable D call. V was pared by 7 bases and J by 1 base, with 10 bases between. Germline V gene data show CDR1 as LNHDA and CDR2 as SQIVND (reference sequence). The CDR3 sequence is 13 residues long. CDR3 protein: CASNPGGNTEAFS. In nucleotides, the CDR3 is TGTGCCAGTAACCCTGGAGGGAACACTGAAGCTTTCTCT.

This clonotype came up once. The junction does not match germline at one end; this may be a read error. The genes are TRBV2 and TRBJ1-6; no reliable D call. The CDR3 consists of 12 residues. The germline V gene encodes CDR1 SNHLY and CDR2 FYNNEI. The CDR3 spells CASRETGKALNF. The CDR3 DNA reads as TGTGCCAGCAGAGAAACCGGGAAAGCCCTCAACTTT.

This clonotype was found a few times. The V call is TRBV19, the J call TRBJ2-1; TRBD2 matches at 10 bases. CDR3 size: 15 residues. Germline CDR1 LNHDA, CDR2 SQIVND (reference sequence). Unmatched junction bases numbered 0, after V lost 1 base and J lost 3 bases. The CDR3 reads CASSIGTSGYNEQFF. CDR3 in DNA: TGTGCCAGTAGTATAGGGACTAGCGGCTACAATGAGCAGTTCTTC.

Concerning this clonotype itself: This sequence may be a read error, since a much larger clone differs from it by one base. Here the CDR3 reads CARAGLSYNDQFF. CDR3 nucleotide sequence: TGCGCTAGGGCGGGCCTCTCCTACAATGATCAGTTCTTC. V gene TRBV27 combines with J gene TRBJ2-1; D is perhaps TRBD2 (5 bases). Germline values: CDR1 MNHEY, CDR2 SMNVEV (reference sequence). The CDR3 is made up of 13 amino acids.

As concerns this clonotype: A much larger clone is a single base away; this may be a read error. This chain joins TRBV28 and TRBJ2-1, with 12 bases matching TRBD2. With 10 bases clipped from V and 7 bases from J, the junction kept 11 bases outside the gene matches. CDR3 length: 15 amino acids. Germline V gives CDR1 MDHEN, CDR2 SYDVKM. DNA of the CDR3: TGTGCCACCAGCGCACGGACTAGCGGGATAAATGAGCAGTTCTTC. It specifies CATSARTSGINEQFF.

This clonotype was detected only once. One end of the junction fails to match germline, which may point to a read error. This sequence joins TRBV28 and TRBJ2-1; no definite D call. Germline CDR1 reads MDHEN; CDR2 reads SYDVKM. This CDR3 has 14 amino acids. The CDR3 DNA is TGTTCCAGCAGTTTATTGAGCTCCTACAATGAGCAGTTCTTC. Its protein is CSSSLLSSYNEQFF.

The chain uses TRBV18 and TRBJ2-6; D is uncertain. Germline V gene data show CDR1 as KGHSH and CDR2 as LQKENI. This CDR3 comprises 14 residues. Trimming took off 3 bases at V and 1 base at J, with 4 bases between the two ends. In nucleotides, the CDR3 is TGTGCCAGCTCACCGGATTCTGGGGCCAACGTCCTGACTTTC. Translation gives CASSPDSGANVLTF.

As for this clonotype: Relative to the germline gene, one junction end is altered; a read error may explain this. The chain employs TRBV27 and TRBJ2-1, with D possibly TRBD2 on 5 matching bases. Germline loops: CDR1 MNHEY, CDR2 SMNVEV (reference sequence). This CDR3 is built from 16 residues. The CDR3 reads CASSTSRLPTADELFF. Written as DNA, the CDR3 is TGTGCCAGCAGTACCAGTAGACTACCTACGGCCGATGAGCTGTTCTTC.

The chain recombines TRBV19 with TRBJ1-2, with D perhaps TRBD1 (5 bases). The CDR3 loop spans 15 amino acids. Germline-derived CDR1 and CDR2 are LNHDA and SQIVND (reference sequence). The germline V and J ends were trimmed by 7 bases and 3 bases, with 18 bases remaining between them. In DNA form, the CDR3 reads TGTGCCAGTAAGTCGATCGAGACAGACTACTATGGCTACACCTTC. Translation: CASKSIETDYYGYTF.

This clonotype was observed at least ten times. V is TRBV15 and J is TRBJ1-5; D is ambiguous. The CDR3 is 15 amino acids. V was clipped by 0 bases and J by 6 bases, with 12 bases between them. The V gene's germline CDR1 is LNHNV and CDR2 YYDKDF (reference sequence). The CDR3 protein is CATSRDGQVGQPQHF. DNA for the CDR3: TGTGCCACCAGCAGAGATGGGCAGGTGGGTCAGCCCCAGCATTTT.